This passage covers 20 T cell receptor beta chains from one sample sequenced in a study of beta chain features in type 1 diabetes. Every bit of the isolated RNA underwent reverse transcription, so sequencing read expressed TCRB transcripts. Measured with immunoSEQ multiplex PCR; TCRdb has only the in-frame clones, and not every one. The data show approximately 17,000 clones, approximately 55% seen once. The sequenced sample consisted of stem cell memory CD4+ T cells from blood. The receptor source for this set is a woman under 30 in good health.

V and J are TRBV20-1 and TRBJ2-3; D is uncertain. Looked up from germline, CDR1 is DFQATT and CDR2 is SNEGSKA (reference sequence). The CDR3 consists of 11 residues. V was cut by 4 bases and J by 2 bases, with 4 bases left in between. In DNA, the CDR3 is TGCAGTGCTACTCTCACAGATACGCAGTATTTT. Translated, it gives CSATLTDTQYF.

The chain links TRBV30 to TRBJ2-1; 13 bases line up with TRBD2. The ends lost 0 bases at V and 5 bases at J; junction bases unmatched: 7. CDR1 is GTSNPN and CDR2 is SVGIG in the germline V gene (reference sequence). CDR3 length: 17 amino acids. CDR3 in amino acids: CAWSVEMGLAGNNEQFF. CDR3 coding DNA: TGTGCCTGGAGTGTGGAGATGGGACTAGCGGGAAACAATGAGCAGTTCTTC.

This chain links TRBV27 with TRBJ1-2; TRBD1 matches 10 bases. The V gene end was trimmed by 5 bases and the J gene end by 4 bases; junction bases not matched to a gene: 19. Germline V lookup: CDR1 MNHEY, CDR2 SMNVEV (reference sequence). The CDR3 spans 19 residues. The chain's CDR3 is CASSPHALGQGEGIYGYTF. The CDR3 nucleotides are TGTGCCAGCAGTCCACACGCCCTTGGACAGGGGGAGGGTATCTATGGCTACACCTTC.

This clone was seen only a few times. The V and J genes are TRBV30 and TRBJ2-1, with 7 bases matching TRBD1. The length of the CDR3 is 14 residues. Germline assignment: CDR1 GTSNPN and CDR2 SVGIG (reference sequence). Trimming at V came to 3 bases and at J to 4 bases, leaving 6 bases not matched to a gene. Here the CDR3 reads CAWSTGATYNEQFF. CDR3 coding DNA: TGTGCCTGGAGCACAGGGGCGACATACAATGAGCAGTTCTTC.

A word on this clone: The same CDR3 also results from other DNA sequences found in this sample. The V and J genes are TRBV10-3 and TRBJ2-5, with D tentatively TRBD2 (5 bases). CDR1 is ENHRY and CDR2 is SYGVKD in the germline V gene. The CDR3 contains 18 residues. The V end lost 3 bases, the J end lost 2 bases, and 22 bases lay between the germline ends. The CDR3 DNA reads TGTGCCATCAGTGAAACGAACGGGGAACTGATGGGGCAAGAGACCCAGTACTTC. Translated: CAISETNGELMGQETQYF.

This clone occurred a few times. The chain couples TRBV5-4 to TRBJ2-7; 9 nucleotides match TRBD2. V trimming: 0 bases; J trimming: 2 bases; junction bases outside the gene matches: 3. Per germline, CDR1 SGHNT and CDR2 YYREEE (reference sequence). The CDR3 has 15 residues. This CDR3 reads CASSLGGGATYEQYF. Here the CDR3 DNA reads TGTGCCAGCAGCTTGGGCGGGGGGGCTACCTACGAGCAGTACTTC.

The rearrangement links TRBV5-1 to TRBJ2-1; 8 bases align to TRBD1. The CDR3 extends over 19 amino acids. Unmatched junction bases numbered 14, after V lost 0 bases and J lost 3 bases. Germline V gene sequence: CDR1 SGHRS, CDR2 YFSETQ. The CDR3: CASSLGLEGGTGLYNEQFF. The DNA of the CDR3 is TGCGCCAGCAGCTTGGGCCTAGAAGGAGGGACAGGCCTCTACAATGAGCAGTTCTTC.

The CDR3 sequence: CASSEWGGTGLEAFF. CDR3 DNA: TGTGCCAGCAGCGAGTGGGGTGGGACAGGCCTTGAAGCTTTCTTT. The gene calls are TRBV9 and TRBJ1-1, with 8 bases lining up with TRBD1. Trimming removed 3 bases from V and 7 bases from J; junction bases left unmatched: 11. The germline V gene encodes CDR1 SGDLS and CDR2 YYNGEE. This CDR3 has 15 residues.

CDR3: CASSLVLRGPEQYF. CDR3 in DNA: TGTGCCAGCAGCTTAGTTCTGCGGGGGCCCGAGCAGTACTTC. J is TRBJ2-7 and V is TRBV7-9, with D tentatively TRBD2 (7 bases). CDR1 and CDR2 (germline): SEHNR, FQNEAQ (reference sequence). V lost 1 base and J 6 bases, leaving 13 bases between the germline ends. The CDR3 is 14 residues long.

The CDR3 DNA is TGCGCCAGCAGCCCAGATGGGGGCCGATACTATGGCTACACCTTC. Translation gives CASSPDGGRYYGYTF. The chain recombines TRBV5-1 with TRBJ1-2; maybe TRBD1 (6 bases). This CDR3 contains 15 residues. V was cut by 4 bases and J by 3 bases, with 16 bases left in between. The germline V gene has CDR1 SGHRS and CDR2 YFSETQ.

V is TRBV5-4 and J is TRBJ2-7, with D tentatively TRBD1 (5 bases). The CDR3 is 14 residues long. Germline-derived CDR1 and CDR2 are SGHNT and YYREEE (reference sequence). V lost 0 bases and J 2 bases, leaving 9 bases between the germline ends. The CDR3 coding sequence is TGTGCCAGCAGCTTGGAGACAGCAGCCTACGAGCAGTACTTC. Protein product: CASSLETAAYEQYF.

In this sample, this clone turned up a few times. This rearrangement joins TRBV6-4 to TRBJ2-3, with 10 bases that match TRBD1. CDR1 and CDR2 (germline): MRHNA, SNTAGT. V shed 4 bases and J 8 bases; nucleotides not matched to a gene: 6. This CDR3 is 14 amino acids long. The CDR3: CASSGTGGSATQYF. The CDR3 coding sequence is TGTGCCAGCAGTGGGACAGGGGGTTCAGCTACGCAGTATTTT.

The chain is built from TRBV4-1 and TRBJ1-5; 8 bases fit TRBD1. CDR1 is MGHRA, CDR2 YSYEKL, per germline. The CDR3 sequence is 18 residues long. Trimming at V came to 5 bases and at J to 1 base, leaving 13 bases not matched to a gene. CDR3 coding DNA: TGCGCCAGCAGCGAACTCAACAGGGGGGTGTCGAGCAATCAGCCCCAGCATTTT. Protein sequence: CASSELNRGVSSNQPQHF.

The genes are TRBV7-9 and TRBJ2-3; 8 bases match TRBD2. J gave up 1 base and V 6 bases, and 15 bases lay outside the gene matches. The CDR3 runs 18 residues. Germline V gene lookup returns CDR1 SEHNR and CDR2 FQNEAQ (reference sequence). CDR3 residues: CASRIGLAGGKGTDTQYF. DNA of the CDR3: TGTGCCAGCAGGATTGGACTAGCTGGGGGGAAGGGCACAGATACGCAGTATTTT. Combining the CDR3 with reference TRBV7-9 and TRBJ2-3 gives the whole variable domain DTGVSQNPRHKITKRGQNVTFRCDPISEHNRLYWYRQTLGQGPEFLTYFQNEAQLEKSRLLSDRFSAERPKGSFSTLEIQRTEQGDSAMYLCASRIGLAGGKGTDTQYFGPGTRLTVL.

The gene calls are TRBV11-3 and TRBJ2-1; 8 bases match TRBD2. V trimming: 6 bases; J trimming: 4 bases; junction bases outside the gene matches: 5. The CDR3 sequence is 14 residues long. Germline V CDR1 and CDR2: SGHNT, YENEEA. CDR3 in amino acids: CASRRSGGYNEQFF. Here the CDR3 DNA reads TGTGCCAGCAGAAGGAGCGGGGGATACAATGAGCAGTTCTTC.

This chain links TRBV27 with TRBJ2-1; 12 nucleotides match TRBD2. Per the germline V gene, CDR1 is MNHEY and CDR2 is SMNVEV (reference sequence). V lost 6 bases, J lost 1 base, and 10 bases stayed unmatched. The CDR3 runs 18 residues. DNA of the CDR3: TGTGCCAGCAGCCAGACTAGCGGGGGACTTGGGTCCTACAATGAGCAGTTCTTC. This encodes CASSQTSGGLGSYNEQFF.

The gene calls are TRBV5-1 and TRBJ2-1, with TRBD2 matching over 9 bases. The germline V gene encodes CDR1 SGHRS and CDR2 YFSETQ. The ends lost 2 bases at V and 4 bases at J; junction bases unmatched: 13. CDR3 size: 18 residues. CDR3 coding DNA: TGCGCCAGCAGCTTCCAGACAAAACTAGCGGGTGGGTACAATGAGCAGTTCTTC. This encodes CASSFQTKLAGGYNEQFF.

Only one count was recorded for this clone. The V call is TRBV18, the J call TRBJ2-1, with D perhaps TRBD1 (5 bases). This CDR3 comprises 19 residues. The V gene lost 0 bases and the J gene lost 3 bases, with 21 bases spanning the gap. CDR1 and CDR2 (germline): KGHSH, LQKENI. CDR3 in amino acids: CASSPPTQWWGPNYNEQFF. CDR3 nucleotide sequence: TGTGCCAGCTCACCACCTACCCAATGGTGGGGCCCGAACTACAATGAGCAGTTCTTC.

This CDR3 reads CASGRGIGAGETQYF. The CDR3, as DNA: TGTGCTAGTGGTAGGGGTATCGGTGCAGGGGAGACCCAGTACTTC. The chain carries TRBV12-5 and TRBJ2-5; D perhaps matches TRBD1 (5 bases). Trimming stripped 5 bases from V and 5 bases from J, with 18 bases between. This CDR3 spans 15 amino acids. The germline V gene has CDR1 LGHNT and CDR2 FRNRAP.

The chain uses TRBV27 and TRBJ2-1; 7 bases map to TRBD2. CDR3 size: 15 residues. V gave up 5 bases and J gave up 5 bases; unmatched junction bases: 9. Germline V gives CDR1 MNHEY, CDR2 SMNVEV (reference sequence). CDR3 loop: CASSLTSVVNNEQFF. The CDR3 coding sequence is TGTGCCAGCAGTCTAACTAGCGTCGTGAACAATGAGCAGTTCTTC.